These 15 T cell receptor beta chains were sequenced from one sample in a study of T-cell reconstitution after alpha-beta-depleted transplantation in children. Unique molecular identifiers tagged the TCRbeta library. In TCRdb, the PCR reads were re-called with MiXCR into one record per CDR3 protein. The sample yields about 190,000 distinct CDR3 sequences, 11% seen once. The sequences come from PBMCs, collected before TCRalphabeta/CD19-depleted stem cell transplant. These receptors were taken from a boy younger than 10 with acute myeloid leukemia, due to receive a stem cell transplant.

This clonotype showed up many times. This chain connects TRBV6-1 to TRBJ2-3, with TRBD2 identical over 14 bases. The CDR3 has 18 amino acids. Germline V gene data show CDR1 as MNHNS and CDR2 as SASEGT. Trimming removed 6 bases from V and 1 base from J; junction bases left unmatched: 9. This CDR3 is CASRQGLAGERRTDTQYF. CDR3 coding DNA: TGTGCCAGCAGACAGGGACTAGCGGGGGAGCGTCGCACAGATACGCAGTATTTT.

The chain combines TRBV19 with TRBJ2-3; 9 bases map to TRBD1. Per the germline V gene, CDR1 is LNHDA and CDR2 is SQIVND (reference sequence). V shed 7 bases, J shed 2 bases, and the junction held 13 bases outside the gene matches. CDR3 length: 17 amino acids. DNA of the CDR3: TGTGCCAGTACCCGAGTACTACGGACAGGGGTCACAGATACGCAGTATTTT. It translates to CASTRVLRTGVTDTQYF.

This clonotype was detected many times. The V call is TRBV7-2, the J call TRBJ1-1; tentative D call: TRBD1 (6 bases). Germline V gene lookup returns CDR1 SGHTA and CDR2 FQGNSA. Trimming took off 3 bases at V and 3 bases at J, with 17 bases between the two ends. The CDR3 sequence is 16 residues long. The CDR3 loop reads CASSFAPRTEHTEAFF. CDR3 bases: TGTGCCAGCAGCTTTGCCCCCAGGACAGAGCACACTGAAGCTTTCTTT. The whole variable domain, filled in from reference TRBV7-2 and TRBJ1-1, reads GAGVSQSPSNKVTEKGKDVELRCDPISGHTALYWYRQSLGQGLEFLIYFQGNSAPDKSGLPSDRFSAERTGGSVSTLTIQRTQQEDSAVYLCASSFAPRTEHTEAFFGQGTRLTVV.

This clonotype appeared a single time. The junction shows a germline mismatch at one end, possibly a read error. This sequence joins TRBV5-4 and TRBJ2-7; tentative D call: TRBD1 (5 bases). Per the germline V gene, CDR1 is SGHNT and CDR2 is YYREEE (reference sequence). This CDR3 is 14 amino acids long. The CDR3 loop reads CTSRVAIDSYEQYF. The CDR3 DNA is TGTACCAGCAGGGTCGCAATAGATTCCTACGAGCAGTACTTC.

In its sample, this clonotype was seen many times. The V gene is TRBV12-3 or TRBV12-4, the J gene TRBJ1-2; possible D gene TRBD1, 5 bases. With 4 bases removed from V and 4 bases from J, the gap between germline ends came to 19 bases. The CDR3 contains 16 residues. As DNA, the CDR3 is TGTGCCAGCAGTTACCAATTTCCGGGACGATCCTATGGCTACACCTTC. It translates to CASSYQFPGRSYGYTF.

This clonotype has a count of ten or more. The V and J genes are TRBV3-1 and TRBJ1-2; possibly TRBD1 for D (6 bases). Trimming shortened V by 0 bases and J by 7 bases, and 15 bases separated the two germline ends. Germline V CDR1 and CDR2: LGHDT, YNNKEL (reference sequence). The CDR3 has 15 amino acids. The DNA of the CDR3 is TGTGCCAGCAGCCAAGACGGCTGGAGGGGGAGTGGCTACACCTTC. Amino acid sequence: CASSQDGWRGSGYTF.

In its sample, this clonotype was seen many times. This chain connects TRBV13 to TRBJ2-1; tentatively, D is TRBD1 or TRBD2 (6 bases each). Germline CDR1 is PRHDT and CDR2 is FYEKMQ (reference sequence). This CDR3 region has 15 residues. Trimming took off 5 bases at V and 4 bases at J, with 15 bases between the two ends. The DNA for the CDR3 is TGTGCCAGCAGCCTTTATAGGGGGGTATACAATGAGCAGTTCTTC. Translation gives CASSLYRGVYNEQFF.

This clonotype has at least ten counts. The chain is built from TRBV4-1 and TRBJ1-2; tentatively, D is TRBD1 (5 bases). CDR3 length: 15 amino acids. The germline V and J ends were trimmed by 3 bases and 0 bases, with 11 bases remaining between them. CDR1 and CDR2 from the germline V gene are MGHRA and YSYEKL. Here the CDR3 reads CASSHLKDTNYGYTF. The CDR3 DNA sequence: TGCGCCAGCAGCCACTTGAAGGACACTAACTATGGCTACACCTTC.

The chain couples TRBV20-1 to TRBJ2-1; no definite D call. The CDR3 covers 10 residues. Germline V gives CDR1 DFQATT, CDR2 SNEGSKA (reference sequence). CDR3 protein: CSQTYNEQFF. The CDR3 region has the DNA TGCAGCCAAACGTACAATGAGCAGTTCTTC.

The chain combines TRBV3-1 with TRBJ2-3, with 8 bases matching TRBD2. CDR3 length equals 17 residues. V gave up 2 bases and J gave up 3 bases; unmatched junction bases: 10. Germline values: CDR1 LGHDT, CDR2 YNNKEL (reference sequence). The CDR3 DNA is TGTGCCAGCAGCCAAATGCCCGGGGGGGCCTGGACAGATACGCAGTATTTT. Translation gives CASSQMPGGAWTDTQYF.

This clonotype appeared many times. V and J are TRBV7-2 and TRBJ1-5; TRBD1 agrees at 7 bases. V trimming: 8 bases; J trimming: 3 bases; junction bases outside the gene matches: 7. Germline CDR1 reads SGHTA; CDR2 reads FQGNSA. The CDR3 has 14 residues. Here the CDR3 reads CASAKDRINQPQHF. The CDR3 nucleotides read TGTGCCAGCGCAAAGGACAGGATCAATCAGCCCCAGCATTTT.

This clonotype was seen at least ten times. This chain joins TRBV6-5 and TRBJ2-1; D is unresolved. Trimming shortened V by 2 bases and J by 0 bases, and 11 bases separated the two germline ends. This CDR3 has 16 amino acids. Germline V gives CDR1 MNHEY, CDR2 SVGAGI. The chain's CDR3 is CASSYGRVHSYNEQFF. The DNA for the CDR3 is TGTGCCAGCAGTTACGGTAGGGTTCACTCCTACAATGAGCAGTTCTTC.

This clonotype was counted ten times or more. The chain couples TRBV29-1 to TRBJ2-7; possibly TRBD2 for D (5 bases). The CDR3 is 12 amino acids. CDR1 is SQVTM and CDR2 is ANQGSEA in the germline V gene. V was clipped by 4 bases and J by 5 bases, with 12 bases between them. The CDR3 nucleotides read TGCAGCGTTGGAGTATGGGAGAACGAGCAGTACTTC. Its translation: CSVGVWENEQYF.

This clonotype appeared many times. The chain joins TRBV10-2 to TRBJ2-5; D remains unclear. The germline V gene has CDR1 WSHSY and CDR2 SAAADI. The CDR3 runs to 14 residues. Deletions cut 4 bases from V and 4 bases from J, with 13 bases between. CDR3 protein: CASSVDPWAETQYF. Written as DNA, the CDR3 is TGCGCCAGCAGTGTGGATCCCTGGGCAGAGACCCAGTACTTC.

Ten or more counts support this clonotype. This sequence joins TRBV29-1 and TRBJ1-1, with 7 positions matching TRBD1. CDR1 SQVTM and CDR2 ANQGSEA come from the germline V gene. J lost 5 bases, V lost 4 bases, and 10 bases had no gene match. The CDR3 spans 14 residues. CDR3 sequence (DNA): TGCAGCGTTGTGTCTTACAGGGGTGGAACTGAAGCTTTCTTT. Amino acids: CSVVSYRGGTEAFF.